The present T cell receptor (beta chain) was sequenced within a study of blood T cell repertoires in COVID-19. Study at large: Some COVID-19 samples were acute and others convalescent; all came from the United States, Italy and Spain. From T cells, B-cell-depleted T cells, or PBMCs came the material, which was cDNA or gDNA.

The Seattle patients joined while their infection was active and were tracked longitudinally afterward. CDR3 length: 14 amino acids. CDR1 and CDR2 (germline): SGHTA, FQGNSA. Of note for this clone: A read error may produce the germline difference seen at one junction end.

The authors' processing: By means of reference gene primer amplification, nucleated cell counts were estimated. The method was immunoSEQ multiplex PCR; TCRdb's version includes in-frame clones alone and lacks a portion of them. Clone size and the V and J calls come from that table; the DNA yielded D and trimming. The sample shows fewer than 350,000 clones, around 90% of them seen only once. The chain joins TRBV7-2 to TRBJ1-5; D perhaps matches TRBD1 (5 bases). Sequences were obtained from peripheral blood. The source is a woman in her 30s with COVID-19, enrolled during active disease. CDR3 residues: CASSLEGYNQPQHF. The CDR3 nucleotides read TGTGCCAGCAGTTTAGAGGGGTACAATCAGCCCCAGCATTTT.